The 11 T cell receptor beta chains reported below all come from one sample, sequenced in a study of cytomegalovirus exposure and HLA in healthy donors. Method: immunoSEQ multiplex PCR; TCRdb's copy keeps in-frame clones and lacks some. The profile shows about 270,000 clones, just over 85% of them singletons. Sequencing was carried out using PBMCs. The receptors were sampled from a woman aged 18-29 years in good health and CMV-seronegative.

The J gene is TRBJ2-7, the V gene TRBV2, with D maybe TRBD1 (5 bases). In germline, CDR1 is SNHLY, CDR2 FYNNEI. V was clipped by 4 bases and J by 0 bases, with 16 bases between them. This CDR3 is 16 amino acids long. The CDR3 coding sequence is TGTGCCAGCAGTGGGGCAGGGCAAACACACTCCTACGAGCAGTACTTC. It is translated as CASSGAGQTHSYEQYF.

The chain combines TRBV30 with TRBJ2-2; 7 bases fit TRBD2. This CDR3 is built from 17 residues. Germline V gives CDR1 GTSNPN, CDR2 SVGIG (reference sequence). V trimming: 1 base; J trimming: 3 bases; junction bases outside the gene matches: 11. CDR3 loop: CAWSALGGWMDTGELFF. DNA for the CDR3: TGTGCCTGGAGTGCCCTCGGGGGGTGGATGGACACCGGGGAGCTGTTTTTT.

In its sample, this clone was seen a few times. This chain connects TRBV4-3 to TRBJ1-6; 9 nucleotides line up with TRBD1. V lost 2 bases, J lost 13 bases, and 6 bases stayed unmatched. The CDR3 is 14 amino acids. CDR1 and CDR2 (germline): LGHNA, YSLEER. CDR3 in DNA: TGCGCCAGCAGCCAACCGGGACAGGGAGTGCCCCTCCACTTT. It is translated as CASSQPGQGVPLHF.

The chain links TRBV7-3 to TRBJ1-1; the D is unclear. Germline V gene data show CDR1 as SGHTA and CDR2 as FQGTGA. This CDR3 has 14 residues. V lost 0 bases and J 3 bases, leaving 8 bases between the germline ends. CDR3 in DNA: TGTGCCAGCAGCTTAACCGGGGTGGACACTGAAGCTTTCTTT. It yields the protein CASSLTGVDTEAFF.

CDR3 protein: CASSLGTRIYEQYF. The CDR3 DNA reads as TGTGCCAGCAGCTTAGGGACTAGAATCTACGAGCAGTACTTC. The V and J genes are TRBV11-3 and TRBJ2-7; 7 bases align to TRBD2. This CDR3 has 14 residues. From germline, CDR1 is SGHNT and CDR2 YENEEA. Losses at the gene ends were 1 base for V and 3 bases for J; bases not matched to a gene: 3.

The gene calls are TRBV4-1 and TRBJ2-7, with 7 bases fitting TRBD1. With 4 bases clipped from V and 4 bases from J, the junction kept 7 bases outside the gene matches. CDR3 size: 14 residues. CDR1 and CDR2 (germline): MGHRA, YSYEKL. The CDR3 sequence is CASSPSGTEYEQYF. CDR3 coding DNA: TGCGCCAGCAGCCCGAGTGGGACAGAATACGAGCAGTACTTC.

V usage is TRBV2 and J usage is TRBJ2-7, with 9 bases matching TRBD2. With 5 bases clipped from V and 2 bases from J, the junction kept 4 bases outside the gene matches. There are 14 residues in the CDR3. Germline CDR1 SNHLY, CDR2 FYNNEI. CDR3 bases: TGTGCCAGCAGTAGTAGCGGGAGCGCCTACGAGCAGTACTTC. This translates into CASSSSGSAYEQYF.

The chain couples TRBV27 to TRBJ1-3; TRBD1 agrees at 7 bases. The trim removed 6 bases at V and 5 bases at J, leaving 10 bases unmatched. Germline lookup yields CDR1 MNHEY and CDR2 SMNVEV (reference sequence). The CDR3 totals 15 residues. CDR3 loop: CASSPRQGLRNTIYF. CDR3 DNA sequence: TGTGCCAGCAGCCCTCGACAGGGATTGAGAAACACCATATATTTT.

CDR3 in amino acids: CATNRRDYGYTF. The CDR3 region has the DNA TGTGCCACCAACCGACGGGACTATGGCTACACCTTC. This rearrangement joins TRBV19 to TRBJ1-2, with D hard to call. CDR3 length: 12 residues. V was cut by 10 bases and J by 3 bases, with 12 bases left in between. Looked up from germline, CDR1 is LNHDA and CDR2 is SQIVND (reference sequence).

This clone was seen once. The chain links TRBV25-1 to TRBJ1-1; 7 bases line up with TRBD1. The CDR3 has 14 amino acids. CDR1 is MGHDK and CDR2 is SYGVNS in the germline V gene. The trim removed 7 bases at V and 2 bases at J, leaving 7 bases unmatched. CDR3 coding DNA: TGTGCCAGCACCAAACAGGGGCTAAACACTGAAGCTTTCTTT. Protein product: CASTKQGLNTEAFF. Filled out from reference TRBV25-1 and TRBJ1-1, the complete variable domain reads EADIYQTPRYLVIGTGKKITLECSQTMGHDKMYWYQQDPGMELHLIHYSYGVNSTEKGDLSSESTVSRIRTEHFPLTLESARPSHTSQYLCASTKQGLNTEAFFGQGTRLTVV.

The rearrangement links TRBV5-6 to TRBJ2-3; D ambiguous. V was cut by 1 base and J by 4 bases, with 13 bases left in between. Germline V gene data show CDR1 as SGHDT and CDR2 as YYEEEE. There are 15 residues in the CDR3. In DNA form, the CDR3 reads TGTGCCAGCAGCTTGTACAGTCTGGGCCCAGATACGCAGTATTTT. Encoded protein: CASSLYSLGPDTQYF.